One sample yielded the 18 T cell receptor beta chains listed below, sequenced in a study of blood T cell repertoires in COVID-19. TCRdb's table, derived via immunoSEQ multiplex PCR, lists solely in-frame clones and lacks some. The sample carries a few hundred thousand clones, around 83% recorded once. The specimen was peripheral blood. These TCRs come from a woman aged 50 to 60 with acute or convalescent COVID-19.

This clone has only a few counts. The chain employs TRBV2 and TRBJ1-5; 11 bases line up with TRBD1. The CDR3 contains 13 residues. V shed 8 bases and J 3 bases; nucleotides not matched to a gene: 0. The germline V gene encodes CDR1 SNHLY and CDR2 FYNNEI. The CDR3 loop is CASGQGANQPQHF. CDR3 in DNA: TGTGCCAGCGGACAGGGGGCCAATCAGCCCCAGCATTTT. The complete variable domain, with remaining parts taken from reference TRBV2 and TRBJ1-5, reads EPEVTQTPSHQVTQMGQEVILRCVPISNHLYFYWYRQILGQKVEFLVSFYNNEISEKSEIFDDQFSVERPDGSNFTLKIRSTKLEDSAMYFCASGQGANQPQHFGDGTRLSIL.

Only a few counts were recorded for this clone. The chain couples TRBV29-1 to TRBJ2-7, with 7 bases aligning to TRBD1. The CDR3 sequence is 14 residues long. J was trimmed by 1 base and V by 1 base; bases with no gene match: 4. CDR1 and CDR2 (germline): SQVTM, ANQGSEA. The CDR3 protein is CSVEGTGASYEQYF. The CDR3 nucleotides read TGCAGCGTTGAAGGGACAGGAGCGTCCTACGAGCAGTACTTC.

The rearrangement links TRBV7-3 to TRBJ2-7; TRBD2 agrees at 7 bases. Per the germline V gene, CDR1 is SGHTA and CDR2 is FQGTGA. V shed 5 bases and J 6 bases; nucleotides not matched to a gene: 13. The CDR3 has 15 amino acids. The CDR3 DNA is TGTGCCAGCAGCCAAGTGGGCGGGAGTCCCTCCGAGCAGTACTTC. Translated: CASSQVGGSPSEQYF.

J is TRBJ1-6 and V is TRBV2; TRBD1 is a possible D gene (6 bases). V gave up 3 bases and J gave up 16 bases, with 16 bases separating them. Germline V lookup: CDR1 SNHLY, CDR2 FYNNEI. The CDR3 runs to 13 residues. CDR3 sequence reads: CASSDAGVISLHF. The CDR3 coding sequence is TGTGCCAGCAGTGATGCAGGGGTAATATCTCTCCACTTT.

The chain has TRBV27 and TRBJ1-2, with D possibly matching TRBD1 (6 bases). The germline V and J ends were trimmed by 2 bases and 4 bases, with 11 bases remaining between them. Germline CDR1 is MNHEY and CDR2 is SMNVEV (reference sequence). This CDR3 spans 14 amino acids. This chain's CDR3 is CASSLNREGYGYTF. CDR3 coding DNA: TGTGCCAGCAGTTTAAACAGGGAGGGCTATGGCTACACCTTC.

The CDR3 DNA follows: TGTGCCAGCTCAGCGGGACAGTTCCGCTCTGGGGCCAACGTCCTGACTTTC. This gives the protein CASSAGQFRSGANVLTF. J is TRBJ2-6 and V is TRBV18; a weak D match, TRBD1 (7 bases). CDR3 length: 17 residues. The V end lost 5 bases, the J end lost 0 bases, and 14 bases lay between the germline ends. Germline V lookup: CDR1 KGHSH, CDR2 LQKENI.

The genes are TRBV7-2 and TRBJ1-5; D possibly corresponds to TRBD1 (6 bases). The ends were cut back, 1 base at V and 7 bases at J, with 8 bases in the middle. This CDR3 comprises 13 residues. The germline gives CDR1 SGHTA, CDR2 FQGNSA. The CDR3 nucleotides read TGTGCCAGCAGCTTAGACAGGGTACAGCCCCAGCATTTT. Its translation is CASSLDRVQPQHF.

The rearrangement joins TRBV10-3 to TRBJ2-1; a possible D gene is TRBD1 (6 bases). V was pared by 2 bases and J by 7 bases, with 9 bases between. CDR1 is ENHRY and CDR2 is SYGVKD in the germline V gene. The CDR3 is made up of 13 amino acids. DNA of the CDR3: TGTGCCATCAGTGAGGCACAGGGTAATGAGCAGTTCTTC. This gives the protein CAISEAQGNEQFF.

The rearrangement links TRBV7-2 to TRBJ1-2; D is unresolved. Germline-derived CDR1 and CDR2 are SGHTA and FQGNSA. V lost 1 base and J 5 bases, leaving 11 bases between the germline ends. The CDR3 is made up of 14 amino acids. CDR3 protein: CASSLELTGYGYTF. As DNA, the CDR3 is TGTGCCAGCAGCTTAGAGTTGACGGGGTATGGCTACACCTTC.

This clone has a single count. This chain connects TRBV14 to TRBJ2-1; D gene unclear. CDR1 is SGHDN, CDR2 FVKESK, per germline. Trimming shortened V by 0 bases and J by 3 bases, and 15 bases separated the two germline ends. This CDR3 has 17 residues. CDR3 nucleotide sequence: TGTGCCAGCAGCCAAGACTGGAGACTTCCTCTCTACAATGAGCAGTTCTTC. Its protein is CASSQDWRLPLYNEQFF. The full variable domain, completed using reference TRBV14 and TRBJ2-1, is EAGVTQFPSHSVIEKGQTVTLRCDPISGHDNLYWYRRVMGKEIKFLLHFVKESKQDESGMPNNRFLAERTGGTYSTLKVQPAELEDSGVYFCASSQDWRLPLYNEQFFGPGTRLTVL.

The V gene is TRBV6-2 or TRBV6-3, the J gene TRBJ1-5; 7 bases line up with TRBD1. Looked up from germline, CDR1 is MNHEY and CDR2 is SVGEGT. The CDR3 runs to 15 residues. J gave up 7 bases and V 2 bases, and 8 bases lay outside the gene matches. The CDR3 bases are TGTGCCAGCAGTTACACGACAGGGTGGAGGCAGCCCCAGCATTTT. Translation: CASSYTTGWRQPQHF.

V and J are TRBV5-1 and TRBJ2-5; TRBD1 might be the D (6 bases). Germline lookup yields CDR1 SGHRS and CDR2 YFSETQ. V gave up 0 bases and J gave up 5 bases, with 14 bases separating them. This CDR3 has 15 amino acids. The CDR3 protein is CASSLVPGVGETQYF. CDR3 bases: TGCGCCAGCAGCTTGGTCCCAGGGGTGGGTGAGACCCAGTACTTC.

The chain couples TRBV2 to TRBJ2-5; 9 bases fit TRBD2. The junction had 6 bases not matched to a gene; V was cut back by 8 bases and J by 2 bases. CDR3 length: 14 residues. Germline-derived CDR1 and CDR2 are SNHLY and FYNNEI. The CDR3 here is CASGGLAGQETQYF. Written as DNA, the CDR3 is TGTGCCAGCGGGGGCCTAGCGGGACAAGAGACCCAGTACTTC. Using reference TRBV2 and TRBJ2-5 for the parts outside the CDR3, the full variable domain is EPEVTQTPSHQVTQMGQEVILRCVPISNHLYFYWYRQILGQKVEFLVSFYNNEISEKSEIFDDQFSVERPDGSNFTLKIRSTKLEDSAMYFCASGGLAGQETQYFGPGTRLLVL.

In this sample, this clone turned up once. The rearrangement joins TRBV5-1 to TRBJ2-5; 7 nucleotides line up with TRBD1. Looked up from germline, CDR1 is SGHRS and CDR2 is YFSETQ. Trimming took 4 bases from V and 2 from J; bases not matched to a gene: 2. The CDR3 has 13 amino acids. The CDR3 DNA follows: TGCGCCAGCAGCCAACAGGGGCAAGAGACCCAGTACTTC. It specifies CASSQQGQETQYF.

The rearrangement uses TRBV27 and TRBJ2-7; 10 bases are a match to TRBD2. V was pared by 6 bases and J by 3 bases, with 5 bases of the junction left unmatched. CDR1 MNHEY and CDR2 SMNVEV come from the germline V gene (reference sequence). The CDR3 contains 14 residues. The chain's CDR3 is CASSPSGGGYEQYV. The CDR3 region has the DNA TGTGCCAGCAGCCCAAGCGGGGGGGGCTACGAGCAGTACGTC.

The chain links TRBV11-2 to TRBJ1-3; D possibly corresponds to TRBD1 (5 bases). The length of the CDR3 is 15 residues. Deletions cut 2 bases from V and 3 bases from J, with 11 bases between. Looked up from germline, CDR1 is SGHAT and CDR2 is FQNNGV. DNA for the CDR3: TGTGCCAGCAGCTTATGGGGGGAAGGTGGAAACACCATATATTTT. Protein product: CASSLWGEGGNTIYF.

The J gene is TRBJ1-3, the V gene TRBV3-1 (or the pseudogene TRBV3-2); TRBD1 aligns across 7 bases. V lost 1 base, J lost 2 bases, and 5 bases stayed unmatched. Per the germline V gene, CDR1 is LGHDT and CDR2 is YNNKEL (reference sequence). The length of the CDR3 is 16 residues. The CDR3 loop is CASSQVQGKAGNTIYF. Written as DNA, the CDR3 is TGTGCCAGCAGCCAAGTACAGGGGAAAGCTGGAAACACCATATATTTT.

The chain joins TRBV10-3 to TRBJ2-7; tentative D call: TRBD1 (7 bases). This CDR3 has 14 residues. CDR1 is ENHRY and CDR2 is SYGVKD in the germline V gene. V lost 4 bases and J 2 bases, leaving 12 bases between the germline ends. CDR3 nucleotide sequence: TGTGCCATCAGTGGCGGGACAGAGACCTACGAGCAGTACTTC. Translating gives CAISGGTETYEQYF.